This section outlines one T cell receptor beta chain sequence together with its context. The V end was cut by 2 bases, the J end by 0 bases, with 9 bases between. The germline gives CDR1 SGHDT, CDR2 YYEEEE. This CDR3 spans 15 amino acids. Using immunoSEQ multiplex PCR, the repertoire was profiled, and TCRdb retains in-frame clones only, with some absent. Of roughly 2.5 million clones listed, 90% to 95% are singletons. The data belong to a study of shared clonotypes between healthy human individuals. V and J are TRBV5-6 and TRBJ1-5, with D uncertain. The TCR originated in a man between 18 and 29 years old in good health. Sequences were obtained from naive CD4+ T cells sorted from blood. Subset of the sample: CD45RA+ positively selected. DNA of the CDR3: TGTGCCAGCAGCTTACGATCAAATAGCAATCAGCCCCAGCATTTT. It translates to CASSLRSNSNQPQHF.